The present entry profiles one TCR beta chain with its context. It lacks a known antigen. The record has no base qualities; no much larger clone is one base away. Library generation was performed with 5' RACE. The instrument given in TCRdb is Illumina HiSeq 2500. The second PCR ran for roughly 7 to 12 cycles and used a J-beta primer mix along with a sample-barcoded 5' primer. A template-switch 5' adaptor carrying 12 random nucleotides introduced a unique molecular identifier onto each TCR beta cDNA molecule. Each sample yielded at least 2.5 million CDR3-containing paired-end reads. All of the RNA was converted into first-strand cDNA using the Mint cDNA synthesis kit, with a TRBC-specific oligonucleotide serving as the primer. Following uracil-DNA glycosylase treatment, a first 18-cycle PCR with universal primers M1SS and BC2_uni_R was performed on all cDNA. The study's processing was this. Normalization of each sample was performed by random selection of 1 million high-quality reads, each carrying a distinct molecular identifier. Reads sharing molecular identifiers were discarded rather than binned into consensus sequences. MiTCR, with a Q25 quality threshold and the strictest error-elimination algorithm, was used for CDR3 identification, clonotype clustering and error correction. A nonparametric unseen species model with Euler transformation was used to estimate lower-bound total TCR beta diversity. The raw public reads went through TCRdb reprocessing: fastp at Q25, MiXCR clone calling, in-frame beta chains kept. Each CDR3 protein appears once, grouped with its most common genes and DNA. The authors' filters were not applied to this entry. Present in this sample are approximately 800,000 distinct CDR3 sequences, approximately 59% of which were seen just once. Of the sample, about a quarter falls within the top ten clones.

Systemically healthy Caucasian individuals from Russia, roughly 40 in total and aged 6 to 90 years, were included as donors. Roughly 10 milliliters of peripheral blood were collected from each donor into EDTA-treated Vacutainer tubes. Ficoll-Paque density-gradient centrifugation was used to isolate PBMCs, with at least 6.5 million per sample. Total RNA, at least 6 micrograms per sample, was extracted from PBMCs with Trizol reagent. For every donor, flow cytometry on a PBMC aliquot measured the percentage of naive CD45RAhigh/CD27high T cells. The data were taken from a study of blood T cells in healthy people across ages (dated by TCRdb to the mid-2010s). About the full investigation: Template switching captured roughly one uniquely barcoded TCR beta cDNA molecule per two T cells in model experiments. Using deep sequencing normalized with unique cDNA molecular identifiers, the study measured how TCR beta repertoire diversity changes with age. The donors were split into four age groups: young (average around 15 years), middle-aged (over 35), aged (approximately 60) and long-lived (approximately 80). Donors of different ages were randomly distributed across sequencing lanes to avoid experimental bias. For two donors (one aged 18 to 30 and one aged 80 or older), the study analyzed two additional independent replicas of 1 million unique cDNA reads from the same blood draw. Study-level results and caveats: Estimates of total diversity based on one million sequenced T cells were regarded as lower bounds and as underestimates. Donor CMV infection status was unknown, potentially confounding age-related changes in expanded clonotypes. There was a strong correlation between observed TCR beta diversity and the percentage of naive T cells measured by flow cytometry. Observed TCR beta diversity per million T cells fell roughly linearly with age, and a significant reduction was already apparent by age around 40. Compared with the aged group, the long-lived group had more naive CD4+ T cells, fewer expanded clones and increased TCR diversity, a pattern suggesting age selection. Since profiling was done on bulk unsorted PBMCs, naive and antigen-experienced compartments could not be conclusively compared.

Reading from cysteine to phenylalanine, the CDR3 counts 16 amino acids. Only the CDR3 part of the read is kept: 48 bases, read in frame from the first base. CDR1 and CDR2 (SGHTA, FQGNSA) derive from the germline V gene. The junction shows trimming of 7 bases on V and 8 bases on J, and the gene matches do not reach 16 bases of it. Sequenced: blood. This receptor was taken from a man aged 25-45 years in good health. The sequence joins TRBV7-2 to TRBJ2-1; TRBD2 matches 8 bases in the middle. The sequenced DNA: TGTGCCAGCAAGTTGCTCGGGACTAGGGTCTTGGATGAGCAGTTCTTC. Translated, it reads CASKLLGTRVLDEQFF.